The rows below give T cell receptor beta chains drawn from one sample of a study of T cells in Graves' hyperthyroidism and ophthalmopathy. MiXCR, run by TCRdb on the multiplex PCR reads, gives a single entry per CDR3 protein. Of about 640,000 distinct CDR3 sequences in the sample, less than 25% were seen once. Sequenced: blood. The source of these receptors is a man in his thirties or forties with Graves' ophthalmopathy. Both conserved end residues are part of each CDR3. The D gene is left open where the match is weak. Not every row has a clone size; where given, it reads once, few, many or a size class.

clone_size	v_call	j_call	d_call	cdr3_aa	cdr3_nt
few	TRBV20-1	TRBJ2-1	-	CSASSRNEQFF	TGCAGTGCTAGTTCCCGCAATGAGCAGTTCTTC
-	TRBV9	TRBJ2-3	-	CASSGDGTDTQYF	TGTGCCAGCAGCGGGGATGGGACAGATACGCAGTATTTT
-	TRBV2	TRBJ1-6	TRBD1	CATQDRTSSPLHF	TGTGCCACCCAGGACAGGACTAGTTCACCCCTCCACTTT
few	TRBV20-1	TRBJ1-5	TRBD1	CSARGTGRASNQPQHF	TGCAGTGCTAGGGGGACAGGGAGGGCTAGCAATCAGCCCCAGCATTTT
-	TRBV18	TRBJ1-5	TRBD1	CASSPRQGGNQPQHF	TGTGCCAGCTCTCCTAGACAGGGTGGGAATCAGCCCCAGCATTTT
-	TRBV20-1	TRBJ1-5	-	CSARGHITNQPQHF	TGCAGTGCTCGGGGACACATAACAAATCAGCCCCAGCATTTT
few	TRBV3-1	TRBJ2-7	TRBD2	CASSQIAGEGYEQYF	TGTGCCAGCAGCCAGATAGCGGGAGAGGGCTACGAGCAGTACTTC
many	TRBV2	TRBJ1-1	-	CASSEAGGGGTEAFF	TGTGCCAGCAGTGAAGCAGGGGGTGGGGGCACTGAAGCTTTCTTT
-	TRBV7-8	TRBJ2-7	TRBD2	CASSLGSGLVDYEQYF	TGTGCCAGCAGCTTAGGTTCGGGACTAGTTGACTACGAGCAGTACTTC
many	TRBV6-5	TRBJ1-1	-	CASSYSGRTEAFF	TGTGCCAGCAGTTACTCAGGGCGCACTGAAGCTTTCTTT
many	TRBV7-2	TRBJ2-7	TRBD2	CASSLIAGGPGEQYF	TGTGCCAGCAGCTTAATAGCGGGAGGGCCAGGGGAGCAGTACTTC
-	TRBV4-1	TRBJ2-2	-	CASSALGETELFF	TGCGCCAGCAGCGCCCTGGGTGAAACGGAGCTGTTTTTT
-	TRBV7-3	TRBJ2-1	TRBD2	CASSLTSGTSYNEQFF	TGTGCCAGCAGCTTAACTAGCGGGACCAGCTACAATGAGCAGTTCTTC
once	TRBV10-3	TRBJ1-1	-	CAISESPDKNTEAFF	TGTGCCATCAGTGAGTCGCCAGACAAGAACACTGAAGCTTTCTTT
few	TRBV6-2/TRBV6-3	TRBJ2-1	TRBD2	CASSRRTSGVYNEQFF	TGTGCCAGCAGTCGCCGGACTAGCGGGGTATACAATGAGCAGTTCTTC
-	TRBV18	TRBJ1-1	-	CASTRAQNTEAFF	TGTGCCAGCACCCGGGCCCAGAACACTGAAGCTTTCTTT
few	TRBV27	TRBJ2-3	-	CASSSPFSGTTDTQYF	TGTGCCAGCAGTTCACCATTTAGCGGAACCACAGATACGCAGTATTTT
-	TRBV15	TRBJ2-7	-	CATSAELGTSGYEQYF	TGTGCCACCAGCGCTGAGTTGGGAACTTCGGGTTACGAGCAGTACTTC
-	TRBV20-1	TRBJ2-3	-	CSARSWRGTDTQYF	TGCAGTGCTAGGTCCTGGCGAGGGACAGATACGCAGTATTTT
-	TRBV15	TRBJ2-3	-	CATSRGMRGMGTDTQYF	TGTGCCACCAGCAGAGGGATGAGGGGTATGGGCACAGATACGCAGTATTTT
many	TRBV5-1	TRBJ1-2	TRBD1	CASSPLTGTGDPGYTF	TGCGCCAGCAGTCCCCTCACCGGGACAGGGGATCCGGGCTACACCTTC
few	TRBV27	TRBJ2-7	TRBD1	CASSPWTGGYYEQYF	TGTGCCAGCAGTCCGTGGACAGGGGGCTACTACGAGCAGTACTTC
-	TRBV7-6	TRBJ2-7	TRBD2	CASSHPEGLAGGNREQYF	TGTGCCAGCAGTCACCCAGAGGGCCTAGCGGGAGGGAACCGGGAGCAGTACTTC
-	TRBV10-3	TRBJ2-7	TRBD2	CAISERPGTSGSSYEQYF	TGTGCCATCAGTGAGCGACCGGGGACTAGCGGGAGTTCCTACGAGCAGTACTTC
once	TRBV12-3/TRBV12-4	TRBJ1-4	-	CASSPRGVWGEKLFF	TGTGCCAGCAGTCCACGAGGCGTTTGGGGTGAAAAACTGTTTTTT
many	TRBV7-3	TRBJ2-3	-	CASSLTNTDTQYF	TGTGCCAGCAGTCTGACAAACACCGATACGCAGTATTTT
few	TRBV29-1	TRBJ2-1	TRBD1	CSVEAVGGGPGQGHNNEQFF	TGCAGCGTTGAAGCGGTGGGGGGAGGACCGGGACAGGGGCACAACAATGAGCAGTTCTTC
-	TRBV9	TRBJ1-5	TRBD1	CASSVTGENQPQHF	TGTGCCAGCAGCGTCACAGGGGAGAATCAGCCCCAGCATTTT
-	TRBV12-3/TRBV12-4	TRBJ2-7	-	CAISDVHEQYF	TGTGCCATCAGTGACGTCCACGAGCAGTACTTC
few	TRBV27	TRBJ2-7	-	CASSPPYEQYF	TGTGCCAGCAGCCCTCCCTACGAGCAGTACTTC
many	TRBV28	TRBJ2-3	-	CASSSAREADTQYF	TGTGCCAGCAGTTCGGCCAGGGAGGCAGATACGCAGTATTTT
many	TRBV28	TRBJ2-4	-	CASSPGAGRAKNIQYF	TGTGCCAGCAGCCCCGGGGCAGGGCGAGCCAAAAACATTCAGTACTTC
many	TRBV5-1	TRBJ2-7	TRBD1	CASSLRAAGGASYEQYF	TGCGCCAGCAGCTTGAGAGCCGCAGGGGGCGCATCCTACGAGCAGTACTTC
many	TRBV3-1	TRBJ2-7	TRBD2	CASSQDKVAGTYEQYF	TGTGCCAGCAGCCAAGATAAGGTAGCGGGAACCTACGAGCAGTACTTC
few	TRBV5-1	TRBJ1-4	TRBD1	CASSLGQGEKLFF	TGCGCCAGCAGCTTGGGACAGGGTGAAAAACTGTTTTTT
-	TRBV4-3	TRBJ2-5	TRBD1	CASSQGGQSGETQYF	TGCGCCAGCAGCCAAGGGGGACAGTCCGGGGAGACCCAGTACTTC
-	TRBV7-9	TRBJ1-1	-	CASSQATDTEAFF	TGTGCCAGCAGCCAAGCAACTGACACTGAAGCTTTCTTT
-	TRBV7-3	TRBJ2-5	TRBD2	CASSKLAGGPIETQYF	TGTGCCAGCAGCAAGCTAGCGGGAGGGCCAATCGAGACCCAGTACTTC
-	TRBV13	TRBJ2-7	-	CASSLGRQGPYGQYF	TGTGCCAGCAGCTTAGGCCGTCAGGGGCCGTACGGACAGTACTTC
many	TRBV13	TRBJ2-5	TRBD2	CASSLELAGETQYF	TGTGCCAGCAGCTTAGAACTAGCGGGAGAGACCCAGTACTTC
-	TRBV28	TRBJ2-1	-	CASSTSSSEQFF	TGTGCCAGCAGTACTAGCTCTAGTGAGCAGTTCTTC
many	TRBV20-1	TRBJ2-7	-	CSARGPGYEQYF	TGCAGTGCTAGAGGCCCCGGTTACGAGCAGTACTTC
many	TRBV28	TRBJ2-5	-	CASSLTTWPETQYF	TGTGCCAGCAGTTTGACTACCTGGCCAGAGACCCAGTACTTC
-	TRBV6-1	TRBJ1-1	-	CASTENTEAFF	TGTGCCAGCACCGAGAACACTGAAGCTTTCTTT
-	TRBV7-2	TRBJ2-1	-	CASSLRGSNNEQFF	TGTGCCAGCAGCTTAAGGGGGAGCAATAATGAGCAGTTCTTC
few	TRBV20-1	TRBJ2-7	-	CSAREGRVSYEQYF	TGCAGTGCTAGAGAAGGGCGGGTTAGCTACGAGCAGTACTTC
many	TRBV20-1	TRBJ2-1	TRBD2	CSARGSTSGRNNEQFF	TGCAGTGCTAGAGGTTCGACTAGCGGGAGAAACAATGAGCAGTTCTTC
many	TRBV28	TRBJ2-1	-	CASSLVIDGTGYNEQFF	TGTGCCAGCAGTTTAGTAATCGACGGGACGGGCTACAATGAGCAGTTCTTC
-	TRBV5-1	TRBJ2-1	-	CASTPRGSSYNEQFF	TGCGCCAGCACCCCACGGGGAAGCTCCTACAATGAGCAGTTCTTC
-	TRBV7-2	TRBJ2-7	-	CASSLRASMYEQYF	TGTGCCAGCAGCTTAAGGGCTAGTATGTACGAGCAGTACTTC
many	TRBV7-8	TRBJ2-3	-	CASSRSRLPDTQYF	TGTGCCAGCAGCCGCTCCCGCCTCCCAGATACGCAGTATTTT
-	TRBV27	TRBJ1-6	-	CASSWGRGNSPLHF	TGTGCCAGCAGTTGGGGGCGCGGGAATTCACCCCTCCACTTT
many	TRBV3-1	TRBJ2-1	-	CASSLGSGWEQFF	TGTGCCAGCAGCCTCGGTAGCGGTTGGGAGCAGTTCTTC
few	TRBV6-1	TRBJ2-1	TRBD2	CASSQLAGEASYNEQFF	TGTGCCAGCAGCCAGCTAGCGGGGGAAGCCTCCTACAATGAGCAGTTCTTC
-	TRBV20-1	TRBJ2-1	TRBD2	CSAGTGTSDSYNEQFF	TGCAGTGCTGGTACCGGGACTAGCGACTCCTACAATGAGCAGTTCTTC